Below, 6 T cell receptor beta chains from the same sample are listed, as sequenced in a study of cytomegalovirus exposure and HLA in healthy donors. Both 60 Vbeta primers and 13 Jbeta primers went into the PCR. Method: immunoSEQ multiplex PCR; TCRdb's copy keeps in-frame clones and lacks some. The table shows 90,000 to 130,000 clones, with approximately 83% occurring only once. The sequenced sample consisted of PBMCs. Receptor source: a man aged 35 to 55 in good health and CMV-seronegative.

The chain has TRBV27 and TRBJ1-1; TRBD1 matches at 8 bases. Germline values: CDR1 MNHEY, CDR2 SMNVEV (reference sequence). V dropped 6 bases and J dropped 1; count of bases not matched to a gene: 10. This CDR3 region has 16 residues. The CDR3 DNA reads TGTGCCAGCAGCCCATGGCAGGGGGCCGGGAACACTGAAGCTTTCTTT. It encodes CASSPWQGAGNTEAFF.

A few counts support this clone. The chain carries TRBV2 and TRBJ1-6; TRBD1 agrees at 7 bases. Germline CDR1 SNHLY, CDR2 FYNNEI. V gave up 4 bases and J gave up 7 bases; unmatched junction bases: 4. This CDR3 spans 14 amino acids. This CDR3 reads CASSGDSGNSPLHF. CDR3 bases: TGTGCCAGCAGTGGGGACAGTGGAAATTCACCCCTCCACTTT.

The chain couples TRBV7-3 to TRBJ2-1; 9 nucleotides align to TRBD2. Per the germline V gene, CDR1 is SGHTA and CDR2 is FQGTGA. V was clipped by 3 bases and J by 10 bases; unmatched bases: 7. The CDR3 is made up of 14 amino acids. DNA of the CDR3: TGTGCCAGCAGCTTCGGCGGGGGGGCACGGGAGCAGTTCTTC. This encodes CASSFGGGAREQFF.

In its sample, this clone was seen once. V usage is TRBV6-1 and J usage is TRBJ2-2; D ambiguous. The CDR3 runs 13 residues. From germline, CDR1 is MNHNS and CDR2 SASEGT. V shed 7 bases and J shed 6 bases, with 12 bases lying between them. The CDR3 loop is CASTLNIAGELFF. In DNA form, the CDR3 reads TGTGCCAGCACTTTAAACATCGCCGGGGAGCTGTTTTTT.

This rearrangement joins TRBV5-4 to TRBJ1-1, with D perhaps TRBD1 (5 bases). The CDR3 spans 13 residues. Trimming stripped 4 bases from V and 3 bases from J, with 10 bases between. Germline assignment: CDR1 SGHNT and CDR2 YYREEE (reference sequence). The CDR3 spells CASSQTTDTEAFF. The CDR3 DNA reads TGTGCCAGCAGCCAGACGACAGACACTGAAGCTTTCTTT.

This sequence joins TRBV28 and TRBJ1-2, with D unclear. Germline V gene data show CDR1 as MDHEN and CDR2 as SYDVKM. Between the trimmed V and J ends, which lost 3 bases and 3 bases, there was a span of 8 bases. The CDR3 sequence is 13 residues long. For the CDR3, the DNA is TGTGCCAGCAGTTTCGGCGGGTACTATGGCTACACCTTC. As protein: CASSFGGYYGYTF.